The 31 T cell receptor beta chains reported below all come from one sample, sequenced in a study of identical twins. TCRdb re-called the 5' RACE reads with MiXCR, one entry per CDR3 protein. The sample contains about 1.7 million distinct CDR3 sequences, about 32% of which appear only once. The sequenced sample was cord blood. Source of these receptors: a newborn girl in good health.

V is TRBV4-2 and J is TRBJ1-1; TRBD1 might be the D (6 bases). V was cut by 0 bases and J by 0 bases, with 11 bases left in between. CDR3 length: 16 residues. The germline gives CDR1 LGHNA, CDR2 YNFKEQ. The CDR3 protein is CASSQEGGGLNTEAFF. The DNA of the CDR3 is TGTGCCAGCAGCCAAGAAGGTGGGGGGCTGAACACTGAAGCTTTCTTT.

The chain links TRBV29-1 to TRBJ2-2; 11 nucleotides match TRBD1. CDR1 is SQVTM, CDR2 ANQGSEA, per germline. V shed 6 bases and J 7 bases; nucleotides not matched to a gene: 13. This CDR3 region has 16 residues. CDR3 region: CSVWTGGRLPVGELFF. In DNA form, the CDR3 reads TGCAGCGTGTGGACAGGGGGCCGGCTACCGGTCGGGGAGCTGTTTTTT.

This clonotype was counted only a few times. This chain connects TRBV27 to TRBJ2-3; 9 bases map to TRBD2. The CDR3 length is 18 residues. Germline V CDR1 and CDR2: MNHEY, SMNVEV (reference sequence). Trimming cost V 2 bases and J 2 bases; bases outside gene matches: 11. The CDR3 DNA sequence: TGTGCCAGCAGTTTACATTACGCGGGAGGGCATGACACAGATACGCAGTATTTT. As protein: CASSLHYAGGHDTDTQYF.

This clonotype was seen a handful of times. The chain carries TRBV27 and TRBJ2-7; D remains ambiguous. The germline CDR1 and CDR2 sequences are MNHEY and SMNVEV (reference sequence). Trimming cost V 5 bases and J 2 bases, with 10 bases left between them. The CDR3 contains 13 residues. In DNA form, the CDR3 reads TGTGCCAGCAGTATAAGGGCCCCCTACGAGCAGTACTTC. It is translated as CASSIRAPYEQYF.

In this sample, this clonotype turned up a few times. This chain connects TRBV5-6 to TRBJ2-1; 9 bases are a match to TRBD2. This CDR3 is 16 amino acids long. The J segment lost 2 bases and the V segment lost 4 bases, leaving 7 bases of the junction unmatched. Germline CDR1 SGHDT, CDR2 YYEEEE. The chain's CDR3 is CASSPHSSGAYNEQFF. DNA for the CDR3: TGTGCCAGCAGCCCCCATTCTAGCGGGGCCTACAATGAGCAGTTCTTC.

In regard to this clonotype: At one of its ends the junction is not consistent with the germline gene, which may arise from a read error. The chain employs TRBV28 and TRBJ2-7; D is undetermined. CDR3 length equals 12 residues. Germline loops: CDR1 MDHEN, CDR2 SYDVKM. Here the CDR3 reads CARSFNSYEQYF. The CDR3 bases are TGTGCCCGCAGTTTTAATTCCTACGAGCAGTACTTC.

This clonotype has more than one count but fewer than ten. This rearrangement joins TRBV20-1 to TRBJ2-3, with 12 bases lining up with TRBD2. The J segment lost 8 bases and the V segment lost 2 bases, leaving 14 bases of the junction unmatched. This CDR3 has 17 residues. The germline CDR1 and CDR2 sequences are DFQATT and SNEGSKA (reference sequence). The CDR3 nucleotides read TGCAGTGCTAGACTACCTAGCGGGAGGGCCCTCTGGGGTACGCAGTATTTT. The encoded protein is CSARLPSGRALWGTQYF.

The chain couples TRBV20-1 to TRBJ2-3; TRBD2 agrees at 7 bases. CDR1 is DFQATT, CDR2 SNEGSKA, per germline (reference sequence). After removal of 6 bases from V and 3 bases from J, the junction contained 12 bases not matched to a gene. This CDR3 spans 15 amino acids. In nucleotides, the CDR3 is TGCAGTGCCGAGACCAGCGGGATTACGACAGATACGCAGTATTTT. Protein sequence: CSAETSGITTDTQYF.

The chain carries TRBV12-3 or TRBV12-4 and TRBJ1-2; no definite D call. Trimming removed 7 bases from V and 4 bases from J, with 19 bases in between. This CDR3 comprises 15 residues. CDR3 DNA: TGTGCCAGCACCGTTGGGAAACCGAGAATCTATGGCTACACCTTC. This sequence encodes CASTVGKPRIYGYTF.

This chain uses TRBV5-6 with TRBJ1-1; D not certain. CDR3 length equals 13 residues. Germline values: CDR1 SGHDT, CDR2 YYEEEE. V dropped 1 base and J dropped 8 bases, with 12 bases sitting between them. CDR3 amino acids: CASSLFDTSEAFF. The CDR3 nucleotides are TGTGCCAGCAGCTTGTTTGACACCTCCGAAGCTTTCTTT.

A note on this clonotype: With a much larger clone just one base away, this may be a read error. The CDR3 spells CAIWRGADNEQYF. CDR3 sequence (DNA): TGTGCCATCTGGCGGGGGGCCGACAATGAGCAGTACTTC. The chain combines TRBV10-3 with TRBJ2-5, with 8 bases matching TRBD2. The germline gives CDR1 ENHRY, CDR2 SYGVKD. V shed 8 bases, J shed 11 bases, and the junction held 13 bases outside the gene matches. The CDR3 has 13 residues.

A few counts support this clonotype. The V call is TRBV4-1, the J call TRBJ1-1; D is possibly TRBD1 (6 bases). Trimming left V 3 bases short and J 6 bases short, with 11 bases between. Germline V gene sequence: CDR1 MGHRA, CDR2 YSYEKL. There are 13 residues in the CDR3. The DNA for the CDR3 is TGCGCCAGCAGCCAGGACCAGGGGTCTGAAGCTTTCTTT. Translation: CASSQDQGSEAFF.

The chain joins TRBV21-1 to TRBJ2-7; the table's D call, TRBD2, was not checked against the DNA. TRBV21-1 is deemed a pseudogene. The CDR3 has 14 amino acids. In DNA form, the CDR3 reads TGTGCCAGCACAACTGCTAGCGCCTCCTACGAGCAGTACTTC. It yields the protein CASTTASASYEQYF.

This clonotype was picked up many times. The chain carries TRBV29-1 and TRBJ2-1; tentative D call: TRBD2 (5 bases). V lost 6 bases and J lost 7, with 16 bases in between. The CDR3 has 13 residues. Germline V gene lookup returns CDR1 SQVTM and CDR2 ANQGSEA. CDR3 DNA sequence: TGCAGCGTCGAGGCCTCACGAGGGAATGAGCAGTTCTTC. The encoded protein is CSVEASRGNEQFF.

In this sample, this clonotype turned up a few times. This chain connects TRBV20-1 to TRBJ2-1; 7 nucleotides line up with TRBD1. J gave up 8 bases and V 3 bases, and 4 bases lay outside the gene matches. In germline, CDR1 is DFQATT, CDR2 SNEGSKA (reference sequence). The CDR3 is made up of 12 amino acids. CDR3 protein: CSASRQGHEQFF. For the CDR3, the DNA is TGCAGTGCTAGTCGACAGGGCCATGAGCAGTTCTTC.

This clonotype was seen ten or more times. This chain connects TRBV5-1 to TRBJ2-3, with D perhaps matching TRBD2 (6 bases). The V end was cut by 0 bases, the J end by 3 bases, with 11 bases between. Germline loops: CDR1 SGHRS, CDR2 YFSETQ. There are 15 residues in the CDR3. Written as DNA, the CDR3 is TGCGCCAGCAGCTTGGTGACCGGAGGGACAGATACGCAGTATTTT. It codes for CASSLVTGGTDTQYF. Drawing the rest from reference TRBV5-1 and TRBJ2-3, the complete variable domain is KAGVTQTPRYLIKTRGQQVTLSCSPISGHRSVSWYQQTPGQGLQFLFEYFSETQRNKGNFPGRFSGRQFSNSRSEMNVSTLELGDSALYLCASSLVTGGTDTQYFGPGTRLTVL.

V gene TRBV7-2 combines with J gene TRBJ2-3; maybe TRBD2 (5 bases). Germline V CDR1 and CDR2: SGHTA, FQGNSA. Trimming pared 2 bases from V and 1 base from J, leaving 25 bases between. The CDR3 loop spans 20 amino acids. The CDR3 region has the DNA TGTGCCAGCAGCTTACGAGCCCGGGCTTTGGGGAGTCAGGGCACAGATACGCAGTATTTT. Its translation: CASSLRARALGSQGTDTQYF.

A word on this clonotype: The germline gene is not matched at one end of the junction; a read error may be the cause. CDR3 in DNA: TGTGTCAGCAGCCGGACTAGCCCCGAGCAGTTCTTC. As protein: CVSSRTSPEQFF. The chain recombines TRBV3-1 with TRBJ2-1, with 8 bases that match TRBD2. This CDR3 has 12 residues. The germline CDR1 and CDR2 sequences are LGHDT and YNNKEL (reference sequence).

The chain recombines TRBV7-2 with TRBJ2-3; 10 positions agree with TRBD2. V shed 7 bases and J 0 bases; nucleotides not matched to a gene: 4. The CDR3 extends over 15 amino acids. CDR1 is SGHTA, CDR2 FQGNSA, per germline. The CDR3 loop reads CASILLAGSTDTQYF. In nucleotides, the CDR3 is TGTGCCAGCATCCTACTAGCGGGAAGCACAGATACGCAGTATTTT.

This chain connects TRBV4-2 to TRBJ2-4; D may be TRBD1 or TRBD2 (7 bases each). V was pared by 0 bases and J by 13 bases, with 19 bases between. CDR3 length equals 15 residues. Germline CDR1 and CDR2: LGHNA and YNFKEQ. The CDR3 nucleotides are TGTGCCAGCAGCCAAGATCCAGGGGGGGACTACGGGCAGTACTTC. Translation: CASSQDPGGDYGQYF.

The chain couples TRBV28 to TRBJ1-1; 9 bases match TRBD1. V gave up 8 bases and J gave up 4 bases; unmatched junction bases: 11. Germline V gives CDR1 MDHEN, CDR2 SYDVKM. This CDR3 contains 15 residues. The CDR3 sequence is CASLPLRGQGTEAFF. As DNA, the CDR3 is TGTGCCAGCCTCCCCTTAAGGGGACAGGGCACTGAAGCTTTCTTT.

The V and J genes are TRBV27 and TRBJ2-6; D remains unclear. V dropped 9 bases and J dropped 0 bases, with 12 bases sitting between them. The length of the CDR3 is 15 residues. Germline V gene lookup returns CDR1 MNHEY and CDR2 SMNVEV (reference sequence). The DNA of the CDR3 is TGTGCCAGTCTCCCAAGCCTCTCTGGGGCCAACGTCCTGACTTTC. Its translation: CASLPSLSGANVLTF.

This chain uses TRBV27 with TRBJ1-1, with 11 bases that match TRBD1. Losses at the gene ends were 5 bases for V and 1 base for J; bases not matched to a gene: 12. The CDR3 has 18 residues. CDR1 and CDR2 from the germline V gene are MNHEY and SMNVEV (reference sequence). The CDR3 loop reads CASSGRTGGPWANTEAFF. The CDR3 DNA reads TGTGCCAGCAGTGGTCGGACAGGGGGCCCGTGGGCGAACACTGAAGCTTTCTTT.

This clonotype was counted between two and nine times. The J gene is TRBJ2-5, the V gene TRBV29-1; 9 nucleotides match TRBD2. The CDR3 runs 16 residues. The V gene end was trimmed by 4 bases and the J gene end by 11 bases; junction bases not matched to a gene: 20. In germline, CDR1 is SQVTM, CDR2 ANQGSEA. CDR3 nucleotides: TGCAGCGTTGCCCCTCGGCTAGCGGGGATCTACAATGAGCAGTACTTC. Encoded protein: CSVAPRLAGIYNEQYF.

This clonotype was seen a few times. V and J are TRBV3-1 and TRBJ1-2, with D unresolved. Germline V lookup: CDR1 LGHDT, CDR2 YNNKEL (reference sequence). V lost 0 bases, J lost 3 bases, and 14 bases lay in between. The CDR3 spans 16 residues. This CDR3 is CASSQDRGGPHYGYTF. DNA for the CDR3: TGTGCCAGCAGCCAAGATCGAGGCGGACCACACTATGGCTACACCTTC.

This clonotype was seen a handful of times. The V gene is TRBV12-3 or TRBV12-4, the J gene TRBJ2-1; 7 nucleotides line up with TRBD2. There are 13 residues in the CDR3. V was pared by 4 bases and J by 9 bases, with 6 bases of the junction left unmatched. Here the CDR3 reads CASSWEGPSEQFF. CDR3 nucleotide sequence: TGTGCCAGCAGTTGGGAGGGTCCAAGTGAGCAGTTCTTC.

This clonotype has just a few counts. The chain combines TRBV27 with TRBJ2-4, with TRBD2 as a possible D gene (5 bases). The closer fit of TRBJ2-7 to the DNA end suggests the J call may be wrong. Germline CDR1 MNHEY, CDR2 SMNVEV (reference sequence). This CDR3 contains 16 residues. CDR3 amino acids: CASSQTTTPYGYEQYF. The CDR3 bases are TGTGCCAGCAGTCAGACGACTACCCCCTACGGCTACGAGCAGTACTTC.

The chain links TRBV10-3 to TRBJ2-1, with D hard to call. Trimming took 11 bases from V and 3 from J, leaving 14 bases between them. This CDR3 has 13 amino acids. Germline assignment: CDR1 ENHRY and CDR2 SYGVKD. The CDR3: CASKGRIYNEQFF. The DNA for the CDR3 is TGTGCCTCAAAAGGGCGGATCTACAATGAGCAGTTCTTC.

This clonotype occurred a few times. CDR3 in DNA: TGTGCCAGCAGTTTTCAGCGGGGGGACAATGAGCAGTTCTTC. Residues: CASSFQRGDNEQFF. This chain joins TRBV12-3 or TRBV12-4 and TRBJ2-1, with 9 bases aligning to TRBD2. Trimming at V came to 3 bases and at J to 5 bases, leaving 2 bases not matched to a gene. This CDR3 spans 14 amino acids.

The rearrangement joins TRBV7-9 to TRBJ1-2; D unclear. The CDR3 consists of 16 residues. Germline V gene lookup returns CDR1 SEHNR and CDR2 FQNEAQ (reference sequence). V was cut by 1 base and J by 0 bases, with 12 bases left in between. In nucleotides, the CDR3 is TGTGCCAGCAGCTTAGGGACCGGGTCCCCTAACTATGGCTACACCTTC. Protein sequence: CASSLGTGSPNYGYTF. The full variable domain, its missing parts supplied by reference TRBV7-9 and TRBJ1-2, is DTGVSQNPRHKITKRGQNVTFRCDPISEHNRLYWYRQTLGQGPEFLTYFQNEAQLEKSRLLSDRFSAERPKGSFSTLEIQRTEQGDSAMYLCASSLGTGSPNYGYTFGSGTRLTVV.

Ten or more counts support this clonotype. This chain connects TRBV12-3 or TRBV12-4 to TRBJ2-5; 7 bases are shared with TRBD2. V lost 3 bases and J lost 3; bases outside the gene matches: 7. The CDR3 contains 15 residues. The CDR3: CASSFMGGVKETQYF. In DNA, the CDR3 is TGTGCCAGCAGTTTTATGGGGGGGGTAAAAGAGACCCAGTACTTC.